The next 2 T cell receptor beta chains were all read from a single sample in a study of neoadjuvant anti-PD-1 for oral cavity cancer. Time point meaning: after neoadjuvant nivolumab, at surgical resection. The assay was immunoSEQ multiplex PCR, and TCRdb's table has in-frame clones only and misses some. The sample holds 10,000 or so clones, roughly three fifths seen once. This sample comprised PBMCs, obtained after nivolumab (anti-PD-1) treatment. These receptor sequences come from a person between 35 and 79 years old with oral cavity squamous cell carcinoma.

The chain links TRBV27 to TRBJ1-5; 7 nucleotides agree with TRBD1. V shed 4 bases, J shed 7 bases, and the junction held 7 bases outside the gene matches. The CDR3 runs to 14 residues. From germline, CDR1 is MNHEY and CDR2 SMNVEV (reference sequence). CDR3 nucleotides: TGTGCCAGCAGTTACCGACAGGGAGCACAGCCCCAGCATTTT. It specifies CASSYRQGAQPQHF.

The chain joins TRBV7-9 to TRBJ1-1; no clear D gene. V lost 0 bases to trimming and J lost 8 bases, with 7 bases between them. The CDR3 extends over 12 amino acids. The germline V gene has CDR1 SEHNR and CDR2 FQNEAQ (reference sequence). CDR3 region: CASSLAGLEAFF. The CDR3 DNA reads TGTGCCAGCAGCTTAGCCGGTCTCGAAGCTTTCTTT.